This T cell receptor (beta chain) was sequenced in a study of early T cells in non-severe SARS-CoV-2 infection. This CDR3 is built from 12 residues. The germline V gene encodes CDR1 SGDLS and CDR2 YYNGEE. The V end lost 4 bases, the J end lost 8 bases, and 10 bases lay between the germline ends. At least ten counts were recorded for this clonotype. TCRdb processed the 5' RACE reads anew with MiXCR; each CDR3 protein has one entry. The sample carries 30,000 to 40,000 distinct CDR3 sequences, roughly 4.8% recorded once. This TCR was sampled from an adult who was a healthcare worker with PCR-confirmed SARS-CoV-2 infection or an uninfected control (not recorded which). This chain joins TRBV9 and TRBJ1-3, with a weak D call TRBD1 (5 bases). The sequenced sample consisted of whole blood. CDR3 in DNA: TGTGCCAGCAGCAAACAAGGGGACACCATATATTTT. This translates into CASSKQGDTIYF.